This TCR beta chain was sequenced during a study of cytomegalovirus exposure and HLA in healthy donors. Study context: When over 300 donors were genotyped, 80% to 90% of them were found to fall in the Caucasian-associated ancestry cluster.

Primers included in the PCR were 60 Vbeta and 13 Jbeta primers. The table came from immunoSEQ multiplex PCR; TCRdb's copy has only in-frame clones and leaves some out. The sample includes 100,000 to 150,000 clones, around three quarters seen only once; the top ten take approximately 13%. Study outcomes and limitations: Most TCR sequences proved rare, with some public TCRs found in many donors.

Remarks on this clone: The antigen remains unidentified.

CDR3 length equals 12 residues. Germline CDR1 is SGHTA and CDR2 is FQGNSA. Trimming took off 5 bases at V and 14 bases at J, with 13 bases between the two ends. This chain uses TRBV7-2 with TRBJ1-6; D may be TRBD1 (5 bases). The sequence was collected from a woman aged 60-70 years in good health and CMV-seropositive. Sequenced material: PBMCs. DNA for the CDR3: TGTGCCAGCAGCGATGGGGGGTGGACCCTCCACTTT. It yields the protein CASSDGGWTLHF. The variable domain in full, with the rest retrieved from reference TRBV7-2 and TRBJ1-6, is GAGVSQSPSNKVTEKGKDVELRCDPISGHTALYWYRQSLGQGLEFLIYFQGNSAPDKSGLPSDRFSAERTGGSVSTLTIQRTQQEDSAVYLCASSDGGWTLHFGNGTRLTVT.